The 2 T cell receptor beta chains below all came from one sample that was sequenced in a study of cytomegalovirus exposure and HLA in healthy donors. Use of 60 Vbeta and 13 Jbeta primers characterized the PCR. Libraries were prepared by immunoSEQ multiplex PCR; TCRdb keeps only in-frame clonotypes and omits some of them. The sample contains 60,000 to 70,000 clones, roughly 73% of which appear only once. The sample consisted of PBMCs. These receptors were taken from a middle-aged man in good health and CMV-seronegative.

The CDR3 reads CASSPTAGANTEAFF. The CDR3 DNA reads as TGCGCCAGCAGCCCCACCGCGGGGGCAAACACTGAAGCTTTCTTT. The chain employs TRBV5-1 and TRBJ1-1; D perhaps matches TRBD1 (6 bases). Trimming stripped 4 bases from V and 2 bases from J, with 15 bases between. There are 15 residues in the CDR3. Germline CDR1 and CDR2: SGHRS and YFSETQ.

The chain uses TRBV7-3 and TRBJ1-1; no clear D gene. This CDR3 spans 13 amino acids. Per the germline V gene, CDR1 is SGHTA and CDR2 is FQGTGA. V dropped 5 bases and J dropped 1 base, with 8 bases sitting between them. The CDR3 coding sequence is TGTGCCAGCAGCCGGGTGGAGAACACTGAAGCTTTCTTT. Its protein is CASSRVENTEAFF.